What follows are 27 T cell receptor beta chains derived from one specimen sequenced in a study of shared clonotypes between healthy human individuals (TCRdb year 2020). The method was the immunoSEQ multiplex PCR assay. TCRdb holds this immuneACCESS table with in-frame rearrangements only. Some clones are missing; in checked studies, unresolved V genes explain under half, and the rest has no known cause. The sample table shows about 510,000 clones, and about 95% are seen once. The ten largest clones take up 0.05% to 0.07% of the sample. Sequenced input: naive CD4+ T cells sorted from blood. The sample's cell subset or site, from its label and the paper: CD45RA+ positively selected. The source of these receptors is a woman in her twenties or thirties in good health.

This clone was counted a single time. V and J are TRBV6-6 and TRBJ2-7, with D hard to call. CDR1 and CDR2 from the germline V gene are MNHNY and SVGAGI (reference sequence). Trimming left V 3 bases short and J 0 bases short, with 9 bases between. The CDR3 extends over 14 amino acids. The CDR3 sequence is CASSYMADSYEQYF. As DNA, the CDR3 is TGTGCCAGCAGTTATATGGCAGACTCCTACGAGCAGTACTTC.

V gene TRBV7-2 combines with J gene TRBJ2-3, with TRBD2 identical over 8 bases. The germline V gene has CDR1 SGHTA and CDR2 FQGNSA. The junction had 16 bases not matched to a gene; V was cut back by 5 bases and J by 3 bases. CDR3 length: 18 residues. CDR3 sequence (DNA): TGTGCCAGCAGCCCCTCGGTCCCGACTAGCGTAGGGACAGATACGCAGTATTTT. Amino acid sequence: CASSPSVPTSVGTDTQYF.

This chain links TRBV2 with TRBJ2-1; perhaps TRBD2 as D (5 bases). The CDR3 covers 13 residues. V was pared by 6 bases and J by 9 bases, with 15 bases between. CDR1 SNHLY and CDR2 FYNNEI come from the germline V gene. The CDR3 region is CASRLTPAGEQFF. The CDR3 nucleotides are TGTGCCAGCAGGTTGACTCCCGCGGGTGAGCAGTTCTTC.

The genes are TRBV27 and TRBJ1-4; 8 nucleotides line up with TRBD1. V shed 5 bases, J shed 1 base, and the junction held 6 bases outside the gene matches. The CDR3 is made up of 16 amino acids. Per germline, CDR1 MNHEY and CDR2 SMNVEV (reference sequence). The CDR3 loop is CASSARQGRTNEKLFF. CDR3 DNA: TGTGCCAGCAGTGCGCGACAGGGGAGAACTAATGAAAAACTGTTTTTT.

The chain links TRBV7-9 to TRBJ2-3; 7 bases line up with TRBD2. Germline V gives CDR1 SEHNR, CDR2 FQNEAQ (reference sequence). The CDR3 totals 15 residues. The J segment lost 0 bases and the V segment lost 3 bases, leaving 3 bases of the junction unmatched. The CDR3 nucleotides are TGTGCCAGCAGCTTTAGCGGGTCTAGCACAGATACGCAGTATTTT. It translates to CASSFSGSSTDTQYF.

This sequence joins TRBV11-3 and TRBJ2-1, with 12 bases identical to TRBD2. Germline V gives CDR1 SGHNT, CDR2 YENEEA. J gave up 0 bases and V 5 bases, and 14 bases lay outside the gene matches. The CDR3 is 20 residues long. The CDR3 DNA follows: TGTGCCAGCAGCCCAAACCCCACTAGCGGGAGGCGGAGCTCCTACAATGAGCAGTTCTTC. This gives the protein CASSPNPTSGRRSSYNEQFF.

On this clone itself: At one end the junction does not follow the germline gene, possibly because of a read error. The chain employs TRBV5-1 and TRBJ1-2; D is possibly TRBD1 (6 bases). Germline CDR1 reads SGHRS; CDR2 reads YFSETQ. The CDR3 totals 13 residues. DNA of the CDR3: TGCGCCAGCAGGTTGGGGGCGGACTATGGCTACACCTTC. It codes for CASRLGADYGYTF.

The chain links TRBV18 to TRBJ2-3, with TRBD1 matching over 11 bases. The CDR3 extends over 15 amino acids. J was trimmed by 4 bases and V by 3 bases; bases with no gene match: 3. Germline loops: CDR1 KGHSH, CDR2 LQKENI. CDR3 sequence (DNA): TGTGCCAGCTCACCGGGACAGGGGGGCGCAGATACGCAGTATTTT. It translates to CASSPGQGGADTQYF.

CDR3 DNA: TGTGCCAGCTCACGCCCGGGGGCTACACCTCAAGAGACCCAGTACTTC. This codes for CASSRPGATPQETQYF. The V and J genes are TRBV18 and TRBJ2-5, with D tentatively TRBD1 or TRBD2 (6 bases each). CDR3 length: 16 residues. V lost 4 bases and J 2 bases, leaving 17 bases between the germline ends. From germline, CDR1 is KGHSH and CDR2 LQKENI.

Of note for this clone: Because the CDR3 is missing its conserved closing phenylalanine or tryptophan, this is likely a read error. The chain employs TRBV5-1 and TRBJ1-1; D remains ambiguous. The CDR3 totals 11 residues. Germline-derived CDR1 and CDR2 are SGHRS and YFSETQ. Trimming took off 4 bases at V and 3 bases at J, with 4 bases between the two ends. The CDR3 region has the DNA TGCGCCAGCAGCCGGGACACTGAAGCTTTCCTT. Amino acid sequence: CASSRDTEAFL.

This clone appeared a single time. The chain carries TRBV6-6 and TRBJ2-5; unclear D gene. Trimming took 0 bases from V and 1 from J, leaving 12 bases between them. Germline CDR1 and CDR2: MNHNY and SVGAGI (reference sequence). CDR3 length equals 16 residues. The CDR3 DNA sequence: TGTGCCAGCAGTTACTCGCCCAGCAGAGCCCAAGAGACCCAGTACTTC. It codes for CASSYSPSRAQETQYF.

CDR3: CAGNPSLATGETQYF. The CDR3 nucleotides read TGTGCCGGGAACCCATCACTAGCGACCGGGGAGACCCAGTACTTC. V usage is TRBV30 and J usage is TRBJ2-5, with TRBD2 identical over 7 bases. From germline, CDR1 is GTSNPN and CDR2 SVGIG (reference sequence). The V segment lost 8 bases and the J segment 5 bases; nucleotides outside the gene matches: 17. The CDR3 sequence is 15 residues long.

The V and J genes are TRBV28 and TRBJ2-7; D is possibly TRBD2 (6 bases). The CDR3 is made up of 14 amino acids. V was pared by 8 bases and J by 0 bases, with 14 bases between. Germline CDR1 and CDR2: MDHEN and SYDVKM. The CDR3 here is CASYNPGLSYEQYF. CDR3 DNA sequence: TGTGCCAGCTATAATCCGGGACTCTCCTACGAGCAGTACTTC.

CDR3 loop: CASSYVGEQYF. The CDR3 DNA sequence: TGTGCCAGCAGTTACGTGGGCGAGCAGTACTTC. This chain links TRBV6-6 with TRBJ2-7; no clear D gene. Germline V CDR1 and CDR2: MNHNY, SVGAGI (reference sequence). There are 11 residues in the CDR3. Trimming pared 2 bases from V and 6 bases from J, leaving 5 bases between.

V gene TRBV10-1 combines with J gene TRBJ2-1; 8 nucleotides match TRBD2. The V and J ends lost 3 bases and 8 bases, in that order; junction bases with no gene match: 9. The germline V gene encodes CDR1 WNHNN and CDR2 SYGVQD (reference sequence). CDR3 size: 15 residues. CDR3 sequence reads: CASSDRREERDEQFF. The CDR3 nucleotides read TGCGCCAGCAGTGACCGGCGGGAGGAGCGGGATGAGCAGTTCTTC.

The chain uses TRBV29-1 and TRBJ2-1; D may be TRBD2 (6 bases). This CDR3 region has 16 residues. Germline V lookup: CDR1 SQVTM, CDR2 ANQGSEA. V was shortened by 1 base and J by 5 bases, with 18 bases between the two germline ends. The CDR3 DNA sequence: TGCAGCGTTGAAGTAGTGCGGGACGCCACTAACAATGAGCAGTTCTTC. It codes for CSVEVVRDATNNEQFF.

The chain employs TRBV15 and TRBJ1-5; no clear D. Germline CDR1 reads LNHNV; CDR2 reads YYDKDF (reference sequence). The CDR3 covers 12 residues. Trimming stripped 6 bases from V and 3 bases from J, with 6 bases between. CDR3 DNA sequence: TGTGCCACCAGGCGACTCAATCAGCCCCAGCATTTT. As protein: CATRRLNQPQHF.

The rearrangement links TRBV18 to TRBJ2-3; D is perhaps TRBD2 (6 bases). CDR1 is KGHSH, CDR2 LQKENI, per germline. V lost 3 bases to trimming and J lost 2 bases, with 12 bases between them. The CDR3 spans 15 residues. This chain's CDR3 is CASSPVAVSTDTQYF. The DNA of the CDR3 is TGTGCCAGCTCACCCGTAGCGGTCTCCACAGATACGCAGTATTTT.

The chain joins TRBV14 to TRBJ2-1; D is unclear. Germline values: CDR1 SGHDN, CDR2 FVKESK. V dropped 2 bases and J dropped 9 bases, with 5 bases sitting between them. The CDR3 sequence is 11 residues long. The DNA of the CDR3 is TGTGCCAGCAGCCAACTGAGTGAGCAGTTCTTC. Protein product: CASSQLSEQFF.

This chain joins TRBV7-2 and TRBJ2-7; TRBD2 matches at 11 bases. This CDR3 comprises 15 residues. With V trimmed by 3 bases and J by 3 bases, 4 bases remained unmatched. The germline V gene has CDR1 SGHTA and CDR2 FQGNSA. CDR3 sequence: CASSFTSGSYYEQYF. In DNA form, the CDR3 reads TGTGCCAGCAGCTTCACTAGCGGGAGCTACTACGAGCAGTACTTC.

The genes are TRBV6-6 and TRBJ2-5; possibly TRBD2 for D (5 bases). Germline assignment: CDR1 MNHNY and CDR2 SVGAGI (reference sequence). The CDR3 is 13 residues long. Between the trimmed V and J ends, which lost 4 bases and 2 bases, there was a span of 8 bases. The CDR3 DNA follows: TGTGCCAGCAGTTCGACTATACAAGAGACCCAGTACTTC. Amino acids: CASSSTIQETQYF.

This chain joins TRBV6-1 and TRBJ2-2, with D uncertain. The CDR3 has 11 residues. The germline CDR1 and CDR2 sequences are MNHNS and SASEGT. Trimming left V 4 bases short and J 7 bases short, with 4 bases between. CDR3 DNA sequence: TGTGCCAGCAGTGGAATCGGGGAGCTGTTTTTT. Amino acid sequence: CASSGIGELFF.

As concerns this clone: Other DNA sequences within the sample encode an identical CDR3. The chain links TRBV5-4 to TRBJ2-5; D not resolved. The CDR3 length is 11 residues. V was shortened by 3 bases and J by 0 bases, with 0 bases between the two germline ends. Germline V gives CDR1 SGHNT, CDR2 YYREEE (reference sequence). CDR3 DNA: TGTGCCAGCAGCTACCAAGAGACCCAGTACTTC. It translates to CASSYQETQYF.

This clone was counted only a few times. The V call is TRBV30, the J call TRBJ1-2, with unresolved D. The germline CDR1 and CDR2 sequences are GTSNPN and SVGIG (reference sequence). V gave up 8 bases and J gave up 6 bases, with 19 bases separating them. The CDR3 is 13 residues long. Written as DNA, the CDR3 is TGTGCCCGCGAGGTGAAGGCACTGGATGGCTACACCTTC. It translates to CAREVKALDGYTF. The complete variable domain, with remaining parts taken from reference TRBV30 and TRBJ1-2, reads SQTIHQWPATLVQPVGSPLSLECTVEGTSNPNLYWYRQAAGRGLQLLFYSVGIGQISSEVPQNLSASRPQDRQFILSSKKLLLSDSGFYLCAREVKALDGYTFGSGTRLTVV.

In DNA, the CDR3 is TGTGCCAGCAGCTTAATCACTAGCGGGAGCTACGAGCAGTACTTC. Its protein product is CASSLITSGSYEQYF. The chain couples TRBV7-2 to TRBJ2-7; 11 nucleotides agree with TRBD2. The CDR3 totals 15 residues. Germline trimming cut 2 bases from V and 3 bases from J; bases unmatched to any gene: 3. CDR1 and CDR2 from the germline V gene are SGHTA and FQGNSA.

This clone was found once. The CDR3 sequence is CASRERQGGNSPLHF. CDR3 bases: TGTGCCAGCAGGGAGCGACAGGGTGGGAATTCACCCCTCCACTTT. The J gene is TRBJ1-6, the V gene TRBV28, with 7 nucleotides matching TRBD1. The germline V gene encodes CDR1 MDHEN and CDR2 SYDVKM. The trim removed 6 bases at V and 7 bases at J, leaving 9 bases unmatched. The CDR3 length is 15 residues. Together with reference TRBV28 and TRBJ1-6, the CDR3 gives the full variable domain: DVKVTQSSRYLVKRTGEKVFLECVQDMDHENMFWYRQDPGLGLRLIYFSYDVKMKEKGDIPEGYSVSREKKERFSLILESASTNQTSMYLCASRERQGGNSPLHFGNGTRLTVT.

This clone was seen only once. This sequence joins TRBV6-1 and TRBJ2-7, with 10 bases fitting TRBD1. After removal of 6 bases from V and 5 bases from J, the junction contained 7 bases not matched to a gene. This CDR3 spans 14 amino acids. Germline values: CDR1 MNHNS, CDR2 SASEGT. CDR3 protein: CASRGRDRGHEQYF. The DNA of the CDR3 is TGTGCCAGCAGGGGCCGGGACAGGGGTCACGAGCAGTACTTC.